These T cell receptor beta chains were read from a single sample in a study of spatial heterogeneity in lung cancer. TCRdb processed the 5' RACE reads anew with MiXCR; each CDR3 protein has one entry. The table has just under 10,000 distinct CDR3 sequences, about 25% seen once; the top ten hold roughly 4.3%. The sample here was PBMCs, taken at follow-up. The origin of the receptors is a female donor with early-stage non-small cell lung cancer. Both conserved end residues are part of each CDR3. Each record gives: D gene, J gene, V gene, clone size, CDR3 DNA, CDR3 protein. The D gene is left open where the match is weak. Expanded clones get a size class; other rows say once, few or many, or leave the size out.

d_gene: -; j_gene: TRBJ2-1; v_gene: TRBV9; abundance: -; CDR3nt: TGTGCCAGCAGCGTGAGGACGCAGGGAGATGAGCAGTTCTTC; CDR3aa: CASSVRTQGDEQFF
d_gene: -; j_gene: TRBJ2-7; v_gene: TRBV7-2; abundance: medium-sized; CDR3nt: TGTGCCAGCAGCCTGCTGTTCGGCACAAGCTACGAGCAGTACTTC; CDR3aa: CASSLLFGTSYEQYF
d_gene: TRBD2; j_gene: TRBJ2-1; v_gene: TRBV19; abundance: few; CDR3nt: TGTGCCAGTAGTCAAGCGGGAGGCCTATACAATGAGCAGTTCTTC; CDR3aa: CASSQAGGLYNEQFF
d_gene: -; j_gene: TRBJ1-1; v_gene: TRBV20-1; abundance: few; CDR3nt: TGCAGTGCTATGGCTCAGAAGGGGGGAACTGAAGCTTTCTTT; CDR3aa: CSAMAQKGGTEAFF
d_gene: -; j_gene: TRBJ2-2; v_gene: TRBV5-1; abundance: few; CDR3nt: TGCGCCAGCAGCAAGGGGGTCGATAGACACACCGGGGAGCTGTTTTTT; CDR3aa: CASSKGVDRHTGELFF
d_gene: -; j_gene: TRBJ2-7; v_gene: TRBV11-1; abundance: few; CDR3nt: TGTGCCAGCAGCTTAGCTGAGACAAGCACGGGTATCAACTACGAGCAGTACTTC; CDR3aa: CASSLAETSTGINYEQYF
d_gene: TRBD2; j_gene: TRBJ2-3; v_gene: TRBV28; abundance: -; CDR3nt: TGTGCCACCACGGACAGTCTAGCGGGAGAGCCGGTTTGGGAATTAAGGACAGATACGCAGTATTTT; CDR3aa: CATTDSLAGEPVWELRTDTQYF
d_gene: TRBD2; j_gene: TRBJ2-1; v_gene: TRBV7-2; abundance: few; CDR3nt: TGTGCCAGCAGCTTGGGACTAGCGGACTACAATGAGCAGTTCTTC; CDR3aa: CASSLGLADYNEQFF
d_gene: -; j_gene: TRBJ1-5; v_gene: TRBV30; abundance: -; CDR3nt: TGTGCCTGGAGTGTTGAGGATATCAATCAGCCCCAGCATTTT; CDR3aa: CAWSVEDINQPQHF
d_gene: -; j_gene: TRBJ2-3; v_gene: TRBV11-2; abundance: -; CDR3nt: TGTGCCAGCAGCAACACCCCAGGGGCAGATACGCAGTATTTT; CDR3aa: CASSNTPGADTQYF
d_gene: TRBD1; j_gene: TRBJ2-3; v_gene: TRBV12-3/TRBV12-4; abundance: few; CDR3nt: TGTGCCAGCAGTGGACAGGGTATGAGTGGGGATACGCAGTATTTT; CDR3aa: CASSGQGMSGDTQYF
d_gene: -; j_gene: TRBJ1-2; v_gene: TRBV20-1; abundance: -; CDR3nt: TGCAGTGCGCGAGGGACAACGGATTACGGCTACACCTTC; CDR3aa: CSARGTTDYGYTF
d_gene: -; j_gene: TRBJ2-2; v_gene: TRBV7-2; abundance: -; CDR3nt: TGTGCCAGCAGCCTAACGGGGCGCAGCACCGGGGAGCTGTTTTTT; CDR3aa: CASSLTGRSTGELFF
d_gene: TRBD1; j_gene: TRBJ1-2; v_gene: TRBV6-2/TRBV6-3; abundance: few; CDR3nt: TGTGCCAGCGGAACGAACCGGGACAGCGCCTATGGCTACACCTTC; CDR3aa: CASGTNRDSAYGYTF
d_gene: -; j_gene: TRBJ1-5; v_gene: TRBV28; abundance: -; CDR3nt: TGTGCCAGCAGTCCTACCGATTTTTATAGCAATCAGCCCCAGCATTTT; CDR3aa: CASSPTDFYSNQPQHF
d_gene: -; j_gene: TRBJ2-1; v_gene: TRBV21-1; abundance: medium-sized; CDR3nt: TGTGCCAGTACCGGGACTCCCTCTTTCTTC; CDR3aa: CASTGTPSFF
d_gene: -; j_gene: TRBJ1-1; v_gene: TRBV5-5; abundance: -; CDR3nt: TGTGCCAGCAGCTTGGAGGGGAACACTGAAGCTTTCTTT; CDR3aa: CASSLEGNTEAFF
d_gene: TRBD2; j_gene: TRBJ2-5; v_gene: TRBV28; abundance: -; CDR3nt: TGTGCCAGCAGCCTAGGACTAGCGGGAGGCCAAGAGACCCAGTACTTC; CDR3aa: CASSLGLAGGQETQYF
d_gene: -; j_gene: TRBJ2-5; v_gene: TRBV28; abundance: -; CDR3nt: TGTGCCAGCAGTTTACCGAGGGAGACCCAGTACTTC; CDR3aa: CASSLPRETQYF
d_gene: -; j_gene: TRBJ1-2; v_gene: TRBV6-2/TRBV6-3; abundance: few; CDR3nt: TGTGCCAGCAGTTACAGAACTAACTATGGCTACACCTTC; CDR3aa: CASSYRTNYGYTF
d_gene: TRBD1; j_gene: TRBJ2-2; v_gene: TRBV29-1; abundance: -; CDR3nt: TGCAGCGCTCGGGACAGGTCCACCGGGGAGCTGTTTTTT; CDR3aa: CSARDRSTGELFF
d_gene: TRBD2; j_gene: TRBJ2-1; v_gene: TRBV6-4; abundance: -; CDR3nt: TGTGCCAGCAGTGACAGGGCTAGCGGGAGCAATGAGCAGTTCTTC; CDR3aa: CASSDRASGSNEQFF
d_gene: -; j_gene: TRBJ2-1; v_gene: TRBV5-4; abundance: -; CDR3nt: TGTGCCAGCAGCTTGGGCCTAGCGTCCAATGAGCAGTTCTTC; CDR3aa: CASSLGLASNEQFF
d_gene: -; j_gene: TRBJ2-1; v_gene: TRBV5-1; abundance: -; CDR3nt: TGCGCCAGCAGCTCGCAACCTCTGGGGCTGTACAATGAGCAGTTCTTC; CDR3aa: CASSSQPLGLYNEQFF
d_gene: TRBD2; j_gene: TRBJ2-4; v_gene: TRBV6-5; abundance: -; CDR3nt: TGTGTCAGCGGGGGCGGGAGGGGGTCCAAAAACATTCAGTACTTC; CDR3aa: CVSGGGRGSKNIQYF